This entry describes one T cell receptor beta chain. Its antigen is undetermined. This CDR3 has 14 amino acids. CDR1 SQVTM and CDR2 ANQGSEA come from the germline V gene. The ends were cut back, 1 base at V and 5 bases at J, with 12 bases in the middle. The PCR contained 60 Vbeta and 13 Jbeta primers. Libraries were prepared by immunoSEQ multiplex PCR; TCRdb keeps only in-frame clonotypes and omits some of them. The ten top clones account for more than 15%, within a sample of about 65,000 clones. This sample stems from a study of cytomegalovirus exposure and HLA in healthy donors. Study-wide background: Ancestry clustering placed 81% of 350 to 500 genotyped donors in the Caucasian-associated cluster.

Study results and limitations: Researchers counted around 150 TCR beta chains as cytomegalovirus-associated.

The rearrangement uses TRBV29-1 and TRBJ2-1, with a tentative D call TRBD1 (5 bases). The receptor comes from a boy between 10 and 17 years old in good health and CMV-seronegative. Material: PBMCs. CDR3 in amino acids: CSVEGAGLDNEQFF. Here the CDR3 DNA reads TGCAGCGTTGAAGGGGCAGGGCTGGACAATGAGCAGTTCTTC.